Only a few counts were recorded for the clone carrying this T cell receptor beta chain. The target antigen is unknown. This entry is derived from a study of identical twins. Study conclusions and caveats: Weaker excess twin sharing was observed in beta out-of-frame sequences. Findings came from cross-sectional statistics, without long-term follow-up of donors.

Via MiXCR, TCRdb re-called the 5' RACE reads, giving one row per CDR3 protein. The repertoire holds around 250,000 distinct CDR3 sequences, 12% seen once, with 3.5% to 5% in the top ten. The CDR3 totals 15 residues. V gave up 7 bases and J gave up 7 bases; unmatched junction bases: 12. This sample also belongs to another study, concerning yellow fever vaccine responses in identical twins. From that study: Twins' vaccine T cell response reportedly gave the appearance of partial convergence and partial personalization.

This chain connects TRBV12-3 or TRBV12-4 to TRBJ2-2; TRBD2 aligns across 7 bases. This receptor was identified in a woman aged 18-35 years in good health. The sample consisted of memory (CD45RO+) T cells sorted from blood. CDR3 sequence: CASTQAGLEDGELFF. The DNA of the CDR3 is TGTGCCAGCACCCAAGCGGGGCTCGAGGACGGGGAGCTGTTTTTT.